The 17 T cell receptor beta chains given below trace back to one sample, sequenced in a study of CD4 T cell repertoires in COVID-19. The repertoire was sequenced with immunoSEQ multiplex PCR; TCRdb's copy has only in-frame clones and lacks some. Counted here are about 75,000 clones, 83% occurring once; the ten biggest clones make up around 0.6%. Specimen: CD4+ T cells from peripheral blood, collected after recovery from COVID-19. Source of these receptors: a human donor who had COVID-19.

J is TRBJ2-7 and V is TRBV7-8; 15 bases fit TRBD2. The CDR3 consists of 13 residues. The V segment lost 3 bases and the J segment 12 bases; nucleotides outside the gene matches: 3. Germline V gives CDR1 SGHVS, CDR2 FQNEAQ. CDR3 nucleotide sequence: TGTGCCAGCAGCTTCGGACTAGCGGGAGGGCTGTACTTC. This gives the protein CASSFGLAGGLYF.

This clone was picked up a small number of times. The chain couples TRBV6-1 to TRBJ1-3, with D unresolved. The CDR3 totals 13 residues. V lost 3 bases and J 4 bases, leaving 7 bases between the germline ends. CDR1 and CDR2 (germline): MNHNS, SASEGT. DNA for the CDR3: TGTGCCAGCAGTGAGATTGAAGGAAACACCATATATTTT. Amino acids: CASSEIEGNTIYF.

J is TRBJ1-2 and V is TRBV5-5; D gene ambiguous. The V and J ends lost 2 bases and 3 bases respectively, with 8 bases between them. Germline CDR1 reads SGHKS; CDR2 reads YYEKEE (reference sequence). The CDR3 sequence is 13 residues long. CDR3 sequence (DNA): TGTGCCAGCAGCTTCGACGGTGACTATGGCTACACCTTC. Translated, it gives CASSFDGDYGYTF.

V is TRBV11-2 and J is TRBJ2-7; a weak D match, TRBD1 (5 bases). This CDR3 region has 15 residues. The germline gives CDR1 SGHAT, CDR2 FQNNGV. Trimming pared 5 bases from V and 0 bases from J, leaving 14 bases between. In nucleotides, the CDR3 is TGTGCCAGCAGCCCACGACCAGACAGCTCCTACGAGCAGTACTTC. Translation gives CASSPRPDSSYEQYF.

This clone was seen a few times. This chain joins TRBV30 and TRBJ2-4, with D possibly matching TRBD2 (5 bases). The CDR3 is made up of 16 amino acids. The V end lost 2 bases, the J end lost 0 bases, and 14 bases lay between the germline ends. CDR1 and CDR2 (germline): GTSNPN, SVGIG (reference sequence). The CDR3 sequence is CAWSPREGAAKNIQYF. The CDR3 nucleotides read TGTGCCTGGAGTCCAAGAGAGGGAGCAGCCAAAAACATTCAGTACTTC. The whole variable domain, filled in from reference TRBV30 and TRBJ2-4, reads SQTIHQWPATLVQPVGSPLSLECTVEGTSNPNLYWYRQAAGRGLQLLFYSVGIGQISSEVPQNLSASRPQDRQFILSSKKLLLSDSGFYLCAWSPREGAAKNIQYFGAGTRLSVL.

The chain uses TRBV28 and TRBJ2-3, with 11 bases lining up with TRBD2. With 7 bases clipped from V and 3 bases from J, the junction kept 9 bases outside the gene matches. Germline CDR1 MDHEN, CDR2 SYDVKM. The CDR3 sequence is 16 residues long. The CDR3 sequence: CASNSVGTSGTDTQYF. CDR3 sequence (DNA): TGTGCCAGCAACTCAGTGGGGACTAGCGGTACAGATACGCAGTATTTT.

V and J are TRBV11-2 and TRBJ2-2; D is perhaps TRBD2 (7 bases). V shed 4 bases and J shed 3 bases, with 15 bases lying between them. The CDR3 is 16 residues long. Germline V gene lookup returns CDR1 SGHAT and CDR2 FQNNGV. The CDR3 here is CASSYSGGRHTGELFF. The CDR3 coding sequence is TGTGCCAGCAGCTACTCGGGGGGCCGTCACACCGGGGAGCTGTTTTTT.

The rearrangement uses TRBV30 and TRBJ1-2, with D possibly TRBD1 on 5 matching bases. Germline-derived CDR1 and CDR2 are GTSNPN and SVGIG (reference sequence). CDR3 length: 13 residues. Trimming took off 4 bases at V and 8 bases at J, with 17 bases between the two ends. CDR3 DNA sequence: TGTGCCTGGATCCCCCAGGGAGGGAGCGGCTACACCTTC. Translation: CAWIPQGGSGYTF.

This chain links TRBV6-5 with TRBJ1-2, with 7 bases matching TRBD1. V dropped 5 bases and J dropped 6; count of bases not matched to a gene: 0. This CDR3 is built from 11 residues. The germline V gene has CDR1 MNHEY and CDR2 SVGAGI. CDR3 in DNA: TGTGCCAGCAGTCAGGGGGATGGCTACACCTTC. Amino acids: CASSQGDGYTF.

The V and J genes are TRBV18 and TRBJ2-4, with 8 bases aligning to TRBD1. The CDR3 is 15 amino acids. The junction had 12 bases not matched to a gene; V was cut back by 6 bases and J by 8 bases. Germline V CDR1 and CDR2: KGHSH, LQKENI. The CDR3 region is CASSPFGQGVDIQYF. The CDR3 region has the DNA TGTGCCAGCTCCCCATTCGGACAGGGCGTAGACATTCAGTACTTC.

The V and J genes are TRBV27 and TRBJ1-1, with a tentative D call TRBD1 (6 bases). The V and J ends lost 6 bases and 1 base respectively, with 18 bases between them. The CDR3 is 16 amino acids. Germline CDR1 reads MNHEY; CDR2 reads SMNVEV (reference sequence). CDR3 DNA: TGTGCCAGCAGCCACCTCGTGGGGGCGCGGAACACTGAAGCTTTCTTT. This codes for CASSHLVGARNTEAFF.

The chain recombines TRBV7-8 with TRBJ1-1; the match to TRBD1 covers 10 bases. Germline trimming cut 5 bases from V and 4 bases from J; bases unmatched to any gene: 7. The germline V gene has CDR1 SGHVS and CDR2 FQNEAQ. This CDR3 is 15 amino acids long. The CDR3 spells CASSVRDRGSTEAFF. CDR3 bases: TGTGCCAGCAGCGTCCGGGACAGGGGTTCCACTGAAGCTTTCTTT. The entire variable domain, with the rest obtained from reference TRBV7-8 and TRBJ1-1, is as follows: GAGVSQSPRYKVAKRGQDVALRCDPISGHVSLFWYQQALGQGPEFLTYFQNEAQLDKSGLPSDRFFAERPEGSVSTLKIQRTQQEDSAVYLCASSVRDRGSTEAFFGQGTRLTVV.

The rearrangement links TRBV6-1 to TRBJ2-5; D is unresolved. The CDR3 covers 12 residues. Germline V gene data show CDR1 as MNHNS and CDR2 as SASEGT. V gave up 3 bases and J gave up 4 bases, with 6 bases separating them. The CDR3 nucleotides are TGTGCCAGCAGTGATGAAGGAGAGACCCAGTACTTC. This codes for CASSDEGETQYF.

The genes are TRBV11-2 and TRBJ2-1; tentative D call: TRBD2 (5 bases). The V end lost 0 bases, the J end lost 12 bases, and 12 bases lay between the germline ends. CDR3 length: 13 amino acids. The germline gives CDR1 SGHAT, CDR2 FQNNGV. The CDR3 region is CASSLDWERWQFF. The CDR3 bases are TGTGCCAGCAGCTTAGATTGGGAGCGTTGGCAGTTCTTC.

This clone was found a few times. The gene calls are TRBV3-1 (or the pseudogene TRBV3-2) and TRBJ2-7, with D hard to call. Trimming shortened V by 1 base and J by 1 base, and 11 bases separated the two germline ends. The CDR3 length is 15 residues. Germline CDR1 reads LGHDT; CDR2 reads YNNKEL (reference sequence). The CDR3 loop reads CASSQGPMGSYEQYF. The CDR3 DNA is TGTGCCAGCAGCCAAGGGCCAATGGGATCCTACGAGCAGTACTTC.

J is TRBJ1-1 and V is TRBV6-5; D gene ambiguous. Germline V gene sequence: CDR1 MNHEY, CDR2 SVGAGI. The V end lost 2 bases, the J end lost 4 bases, and 11 bases lay between the germline ends. The CDR3 loop spans 14 amino acids. The CDR3 region is CASSYGRVGTEAFF. The CDR3 nucleotides read TGTGCCAGCAGTTACGGGCGGGTGGGCACTGAAGCTTTCTTT.

The genes are TRBV7-2 and TRBJ2-3, with 9 positions matching TRBD2. CDR1 and CDR2 from the germline V gene are SGHTA and FQGNSA. Germline trimming cut 5 bases from V and 1 base from J; bases unmatched to any gene: 10. This CDR3 has 17 amino acids. CDR3 sequence reads: CASSLDGLAGRTDTQYF. CDR3 nucleotides: TGTGCCAGCAGCCTAGACGGTCTAGCGGGACGCACAGATACGCAGTATTTT.